One and the same sample provided the 20 T cell receptor beta chains below, sequenced in a study of blood T cell repertoires in COVID-19. Measured with immunoSEQ multiplex PCR; TCRdb has only the in-frame clones, and not every one. The sample lists about 410,000 clones, about nine tenths occurring once. Sequenced: peripheral blood. The receptor set was obtained from a woman aged 40 to 50 with COVID-19, enrolled during active disease.

The chain combines TRBV6-2 or TRBV6-3 with TRBJ1-3, with D tentatively TRBD1 (5 bases). CDR1 and CDR2 from the germline V gene are MNHEY and SVGEGT. V lost 2 bases to trimming and J lost 1 base, with 9 bases between them. The CDR3 is made up of 15 amino acids. The CDR3 nucleotides read TGTGCCAGCAGTTACACAGGACGGTCTGGAAACACCATATATTTT. It encodes CASSYTGRSGNTIYF.

This chain links TRBV7-9 with TRBJ1-1, with D possibly matching TRBD1 (6 bases). Germline assignment: CDR1 SEHNR and CDR2 FQNEAQ (reference sequence). The V gene lost 4 bases and the J gene lost 0 bases, with 21 bases spanning the gap. The CDR3 has 18 amino acids. The CDR3 region is CASSSTRGRGHMNTEAFF. Written as DNA, the CDR3 is TGTGCCAGCAGCTCGACTAGGGGGAGGGGACACATGAACACTGAAGCTTTCTTT.

The chain links TRBV28 to TRBJ2-2; 10 bases fit TRBD2. CDR1 and CDR2 (germline): MDHEN, SYDVKM. V was clipped by 6 bases and J by 7 bases; unmatched bases: 11. This CDR3 region has 16 residues. The CDR3 reads CASRIAGGPQSGELFF. The CDR3 DNA reads TGTGCCAGCAGAATAGCGGGGGGCCCTCAGAGCGGGGAGCTGTTTTTT.

The chain carries TRBV6-2 or TRBV6-3 and TRBJ2-3; TRBD2 agrees at 12 bases. The CDR3 extends over 16 amino acids. The V segment lost 6 bases and the J segment 2 bases; nucleotides outside the gene matches: 6. Germline CDR1 reads MNHEY; CDR2 reads SVGEGT. The CDR3 DNA follows: TGTGCCAGCAGCCGACCTAGCGGGGGGGCCACAGATACGCAGTATTTT. Translating it yields CASSRPSGGATDTQYF.

The V and J genes are TRBV28 and TRBJ1-2; D is ambiguous. V dropped 6 bases and J dropped 4 bases, with 15 bases sitting between them. Germline CDR1 is MDHEN and CDR2 is SYDVKM. The CDR3 is 14 residues long. CDR3 sequence reads: CASSLGGWTYGYTF. The CDR3 bases are TGTGCCAGCAGCCTCGGAGGGTGGACCTATGGCTACACCTTC.

The V and J genes are TRBV6-6 and TRBJ2-7, with 13 positions matching TRBD2. The CDR3 contains 17 residues. J lost 2 bases, V lost 5 bases, and 9 bases had no gene match. Germline CDR1 is MNHNY and CDR2 is SVGAGI (reference sequence). The chain's CDR3 is CASSRTSGSLSAYEQYF. CDR3 coding DNA: TGTGCCAGCAGTCGGACTAGCGGGAGCCTTTCCGCCTACGAGCAGTACTTC.

V and J are TRBV5-4 and TRBJ2-2, with 7 bases lining up with TRBD1. Trimming at V came to 4 bases and at J to 6 bases, leaving 12 bases not matched to a gene. The CDR3 runs to 16 residues. Germline values: CDR1 SGHNT, CDR2 YYREEE (reference sequence). The CDR3 coding sequence is TGTGCCAGCAGCGGCGCGGATCCAACAGGGGCCGGGGAGCTGTTTTTT. Amino acids: CASSGADPTGAGELFF. Supplemented by reference TRBV5-4 and TRBJ2-2, the full variable domain reads ETGVTQSPTHLIKTRGQQVTLRCSSQSGHNTVSWYQQALGQGPQFIFQYYREEENGRGNFPPRFSGLQFPNYSSELNVNALELDDSALYLCASSGADPTGAGELFFGEGSRLTVL.

The V and J genes are TRBV28 and TRBJ2-7, with 7 bases that match TRBD1. The CDR3 has 14 amino acids. CDR1 MDHEN and CDR2 SYDVKM come from the germline V gene. The V segment lost 7 bases and the J segment 7 bases; nucleotides outside the gene matches: 13. The CDR3: CASNDPGQPWEQYF. CDR3 in DNA: TGTGCCAGCAACGATCCGGGACAGCCGTGGGAGCAGTACTTC.

This chain uses TRBV24-1 with TRBJ1-5; D is perhaps TRBD1 (5 bases). The germline gives CDR1 KGHDR, CDR2 SFDVKD. V shed 1 base and J shed 9 bases, with 9 bases lying between them. CDR3 length: 13 amino acids. Here the CDR3 DNA reads TGTGCCACCAGTGATTTACCAGGGATGCCCCAGCATTTT. Amino acid sequence: CATSDLPGMPQHF.

This clone is a singleton in its sample. The chain is built from TRBV28 and TRBJ1-6, with TRBD1 identical over 10 bases. The CDR3 has 15 amino acids. CDR1 MDHEN and CDR2 SYDVKM come from the germline V gene. V trimming: 6 bases; J trimming: 7 bases; junction bases outside the gene matches: 6. The CDR3 DNA reads TGTGCCAGCAGGGCAGCGACAGGGGGCAATTCACCCCTCCACTTT. Translated, it gives CASRAATGGNSPLHF.

The chain joins TRBV28 to TRBJ2-5; the match to TRBD1 covers 7 bases. The germline gives CDR1 MDHEN, CDR2 SYDVKM. V shed 6 bases, J shed 3 bases, and the junction held 4 bases outside the gene matches. This CDR3 has 13 residues. CDR3 sequence: CASRRQGEETQYF. Written as DNA, the CDR3 is TGTGCCAGCAGGCGACAGGGAGAAGAGACCCAGTACTTC.

The chain has TRBV12-5 and TRBJ1-4; 9 positions agree with TRBD1. This CDR3 is built from 18 residues. Per germline, CDR1 LGHNT and CDR2 FRNRAP. The trim removed 1 base at V and 8 bases at J, leaving 14 bases unmatched. In nucleotides, the CDR3 is TGTGCTAGTGGTTTGGCGCCTGTTGGGGACAGGGTTGGCGAAAAACTGTTTTTT. Protein sequence: CASGLAPVGDRVGEKLFF.

The V and J genes are TRBV2 and TRBJ2-3, with D possibly being TRBD2 (6 bases). Germline V gene lookup returns CDR1 SNHLY and CDR2 FYNNEI. CDR3 length: 16 residues. Trimming took off 7 bases at V and 2 bases at J, with 19 bases between the two ends. The CDR3, as DNA: TGTGCCAGCACCAGTCCCCGGAGGGCCTACACAGATACGCAGTATTTT. This codes for CASTSPRRAYTDTQYF.

The CDR3 nucleotides are TGTGCCAGCAGCTTAGAAGGGGTTAACTATGGCTACACCTTC. As protein: CASSLEGVNYGYTF. The chain combines TRBV7-2 with TRBJ1-2; TRBD1 might be the D (5 bases). V lost 1 base and J 1 base, leaving 7 bases between the germline ends. Per the germline V gene, CDR1 is SGHTA and CDR2 is FQGNSA. The CDR3 consists of 14 residues.

The chain combines TRBV29-1 with TRBJ2-2; D might be TRBD1 (6 bases). V was trimmed by 5 bases and J by 0 bases, leaving 13 bases between them. CDR1 is SQVTM, CDR2 ANQGSEA, per germline. The CDR3 runs to 15 residues. CDR3 residues: CSVLPGHPNTGELFF. Written as DNA, the CDR3 is TGCAGCGTTCTACCGGGACACCCGAACACCGGGGAGCTGTTTTTT.

This chain links TRBV2 with TRBJ2-2, with 10 nucleotides matching TRBD2. J was trimmed by 6 bases and V by 4 bases; bases with no gene match: 5. The CDR3 has 15 amino acids. CDR1 and CDR2 (germline): SNHLY, FYNNEI. This chain's CDR3 is CASSGRLAGAGELFF. The CDR3 nucleotides are TGTGCCAGCAGTGGACGACTAGCGGGTGCCGGGGAGCTGTTTTTT.

V is TRBV6-2 or TRBV6-3 and J is TRBJ2-5; the match to TRBD1 covers 8 bases. V was clipped by 5 bases and J by 7 bases; unmatched bases: 3. In germline, CDR1 is MNHEY, CDR2 SVGEGT. There are 12 residues in the CDR3. The CDR3 region is CASSPTGATQYF. As DNA, the CDR3 is TGTGCCAGCAGTCCGACAGGGGCGACCCAGTACTTC.

The chain is built from TRBV5-3 and TRBJ1-6, with D perhaps TRBD1 (5 bases). TRBV5-3 has ORF status, its function being uncertain. The CDR3 spans 17 residues. V lost 2 bases, J lost 0 bases, and 12 bases lay in between. The CDR3 reads CARSFFGGSSYNSPLHF. CDR3 bases: TGTGCCAGAAGCTTCTTCGGGGGAAGCTCCTATAATTCACCCCTCCACTTT.

The chain has TRBV28 and TRBJ1-1, with 8 bases identical to TRBD1. Per the germline V gene, CDR1 is MDHEN and CDR2 is SYDVKM. The CDR3 has 14 residues. Trimming cost V 4 bases and J 8 bases; bases outside gene matches: 9. This chain's CDR3 is CASSYPRGHSEAFF. In DNA form, the CDR3 reads TGTGCCAGCAGTTATCCCAGGGGGCATTCCGAAGCTTTCTTT.

V gene TRBV14 combines with J gene TRBJ2-5; no definite D call. The CDR3 sequence is 14 residues long. Germline assignment: CDR1 SGHDN and CDR2 FVKESK. Trimming pared 0 bases from V and 5 bases from J, leaving 10 bases between. The CDR3, as DNA: TGTGCCAGCAGCCAAGAGCCGGGTTGGGAGACCCAGTACTTC. It codes for CASSQEPGWETQYF.